Sequencing of this T cell receptor (beta chain) was carried out in a study of regulatory T cells in long-lasting Graves disease. This clonotype was seen at least ten times. V was clipped by 5 bases and J by 5 bases; unmatched bases: 13. CDR3 length equals 16 residues. CDR1 LNHDA and CDR2 SQIVND come from the germline V gene (reference sequence). Both iRepertoire HTBI primers and Arm-PCR of CDR3 regions were used to build the TCR beta libraries. TCRdb reanalysed the multiplex PCR reads using MiXCR and keeps one entry per CDR3 protein. The sample lists over 350,000 distinct CDR3 sequences, roughly 15% seen once, with approximately 7.8% in the top ten. Regarding time point: newly diagnosed GD, antithyroid drugs for less than 3 months. PBMCs were the source of the RNA used for TCR sequencing. In addition, the sample was reused for a study of T cells in Graves' hyperthyroidism and ophthalmopathy.

The source is a woman between 35 and 50 years old with Graves disease. The specimen comprised peripheral blood mononuclear cells (PBMCs), sampled at new diagnosis, from a patient treated with antithyroid drugs. This chain joins TRBV19 and TRBJ2-5, with TRBD2 matching 8 bases. CDR3 protein: CASSPPRTSLVETQYF. In DNA, the CDR3 is TGTGCCAGTAGTCCCCCGAGGACTAGCTTAGTGGAGACCCAGTACTTC.